The TCR beta chain under discussion was sequenced for a study of cytomegalovirus exposure and HLA in healthy donors. Study-level information: The roughly 110 validation repertoires matched the 600 to 700 first-cohort repertoires in platform, a later analysis reported. Overall study findings and caveats: Confirmation in vitro established that three CMV-associated chains were specific for CMV antigens.

It was the approximately 110-subject validation cohort, separate from the 666-subject first cohort, to which the donors belonged. Assay: immunoSEQ multiplex PCR; the TCRdb copy retains only in-frame clones and omits some. Altogether hundreds of thousands of clones are present, 86% being singletons, with the ten largest covering roughly 1.2%. Points on this clone: What it binds is not known.

Germline values: CDR1 SGHRS, CDR2 YFSETQ. J was trimmed by 3 bases and V by 6 bases; bases with no gene match: 10. The length of the CDR3 is 16 residues. The clonotype comes from a woman in her twenties or thirties in good health and CMV-seropositive. This chain connects TRBV5-1 to TRBJ2-2, with 8 positions matching TRBD1. Input material: PBMCs. The CDR3 bases are TGCGCCAGCACGGAAGGACAGGGCATTTACACCGGGGAGCTGTTTTTT. This gives the protein CASTEGQGIYTGELFF.